A selection of T cell receptor beta chains follows, all from one sample in a study of T cells in Graves' hyperthyroidism and ophthalmopathy. Using its own MiXCR run on the multiplex PCR reads, TCRdb lists one record per CDR3 protein. This table holds under 250,000 distinct CDR3 sequences, around 26% found once. The sequenced sample consisted of blood. Receptor source: a woman aged 40 to 49 with Graves' ophthalmopathy. Both conserved end residues are part of each CDR3. The D gene is left open where the match is weak. Expanded clones are given a class, and other clones once, few, many or no size at all.

TRBJ2-2 | TRBD2 | TRBV11-2 | many | CASSSKREGNTGELFF | TGTGCCAGCAGCTCCAAACGGGAGGGGAACACCGGGGAGCTGTTTTTT
TRBJ2-5 | NA | TRBV28 | many | CASSRPGGGETQYF | TGTGCCAGCAGCCGCCCCGGGGGCGGTGAGACCCAGTACTTC
TRBJ2-7 | NA | TRBV28 | NA | CASTGSGLYEQYF | TGTGCCAGCACTGGGTCTGGCCTCTACGAGCAGTACTTC
TRBJ1-1 | TRBD1 | TRBV4-1 | many | CASSQEGGGGRNTEAFF | TGCGCCAGCAGCCAAGAAGGAGGGGGCGGAAGGAACACTGAAGCTTTCTTT
TRBJ2-7 | TRBD1 | TRBV5-1 | many | CASSLVGTGGEQYF | TGCGCCAGCAGCTTGGTCGGGACAGGGGGCGAGCAGTACTTC
TRBJ1-5 | NA | TRBV10-3 | many | CAISGGGHNQPQHF | TGTGCCATCAGTGGGGGGGGGCACAATCAGCCCCAGCATTTT
TRBJ2-7 | NA | TRBV6-5 | many | CASRTGDDYEQYF | TGTGCCAGCAGGACAGGAGATGACTACGAGCAGTACTTC
TRBJ1-3 | NA | TRBV24-1 | once | CATSTDTGNTIYF | TGTGCCACCAGCACAGATACTGGAAACACCATATATTTT
TRBJ2-7 | NA | TRBV2 | many | CASSEAVSSRGYEQYF | TGTGCCAGCAGTGAAGCCGTTAGCTCTCGGGGCTACGAGCAGTACTTC
TRBJ2-5 | NA | TRBV28 | many | CASSSLQGLETQYF | TGTGCCAGCAGTTCCTTACAGGGTCTTGAGACCCAGTACTTC
TRBJ1-1 | TRBD1 | TRBV13 | many | CASSLRGPAEAFF | TGTGCCAGCAGCTTAAGGGGGCCGGCTGAAGCTTTCTTT
TRBJ1-5 | NA | TRBV19 | many | CASSRDQLSNQPQHF | TGTGCCAGTAGTAGGGACCAGCTAAGCAATCAGCCCCAGCATTTT
TRBJ1-1 | NA | TRBV28 | once | CASSFPKGWKDTEAFF | TGTGCCAGCAGTTTTCCTAAGGGATGGAAGGACACTGAAGCTTTCTTT
TRBJ2-7 | TRBD1 | TRBV12-3/TRBV12-4 | many | CASSFMWVLGQFENEQYF | TGTGCCAGCAGTTTTATGTGGGTGTTGGGACAGTTCGAGAATGAGCAGTACTTC
TRBJ2-5 | NA | TRBV3-1 | NA | CASSRGQLETQYF | TGTGCCAGCAGCCGAGGACAGTTAGAGACCCAGTACTTC
TRBJ2-7 | TRBD2 | TRBV20-1 | many | CSARDLRTSGGYEQYF | TGCAGTGCTAGAGACCTTCGGACTAGCGGGGGCTACGAGCAGTACTTC
TRBJ1-1 | NA | TRBV19 | many | CASTRAVTMNTEAFF | TGTGCCAGTACTCGAGCAGTCACCATGAACACTGAAGCTTTCTTT
TRBJ1-5 | NA | TRBV30 | many | CAWSHLGHFNQPQHF | TGTGCCTGGAGCCACCTGGGGCACTTCAATCAGCCCCAGCATTTT
TRBJ2-5 | TRBD2 | TRBV30 | many | CAWSVEGGGGETQYF | TGTGCCTGGAGTGTTGAAGGCGGGGGGGGAGAGACCCAGTACTTC
TRBJ1-1 | NA | TRBV12-3/TRBV12-4 | NA | CANSRYRAEAFF | TGTGCCAACAGCCGATACCGGGCAGAAGCTTTCTTT
TRBJ2-7 | TRBD1 | TRBV27 | many | CASSSPGQGRHEQYF | TGTGCCAGCAGTTCACCGGGACAGGGTAGACACGAGCAGTACTTC
TRBJ1-2 | TRBD1 | TRBV20-1 | many | CSAYGTAYYGYTF | TGCAGTGCCTACGGGACAGCTTACTATGGCTACACCTTC
TRBJ1-5 | NA | TRBV18 | many | CASSPEARNQPQHF | TGTGCCAGCTCCCCCGAGGCCCGCAATCAGCCCCAGCATTTT
TRBJ1-2 | NA | TRBV12-3/TRBV12-4 | NA | CAGSFGRTNYGYTF | TGTGCCGGCAGTTTTGGGCGAACTAACTATGGCTACACCTTC
TRBJ2-5 | TRBD2 | TRBV6-5 | many | CASTGLAGETQYF | TGTGCCAGCACCGGACTAGCGGGAGAGACCCAGTACTTC
TRBJ2-5 | TRBD2 | TRBV7-9 | few | CASSFVLAGGETQYF | TGTGCCAGCAGCTTCGTTTTAGCGGGAGGGGAGACCCAGTACTTC
TRBJ1-5 | NA | TRBV6-2/TRBV6-3 | few | CASNYFNQPQRF | TGTGCCAGCAATTATTTCAATCAGCCCCAGCGTTTT
TRBJ1-2 | TRBD1 | TRBV28 | NA | CASKTGEAVGYTF | TGTGCCAGCAAGACAGGGGAAGCAGTCGGCTACACCTTC
TRBJ2-7 | NA | TRBV11-2 | many | CASSFGSTEQYF | TGTGCCAGCAGCTTCGGGTCCACCGAGCAGTACTTC
TRBJ1-2 | NA | TRBV12-3/TRBV12-4 | many | CASSERGKGYGYTF | TGTGCCAGCAGTGAACGGGGAAAGGGCTATGGCTACACCTTC
TRBJ2-7 | TRBD1 | TRBV6-1 | few | CASSFRQGLQYF | TGTGCCAGCAGCTTCCGACAGGGCCTACAGTACTTC
TRBJ2-7 | TRBD2 | TRBV12-3/TRBV12-4 | many | CASTLGGSSYEQYF | TGTGCCAGCACCCTCGGCGGGAGCTCCTACGAGCAGTACTTC
TRBJ2-7 | TRBD2 | TRBV7-3 | many | CASSLSPSGIYEQYF | TGTGCCAGCAGCTTATCCCCTAGCGGGATATACGAGCAGTACTTC
TRBJ2-6 | NA | TRBV20-1 | many | CSARDIISSSGANVLTF | TGCAGTGCTAGAGACATTATCTCTAGCTCTGGGGCCAACGTCCTGACTTTC
TRBJ2-7 | NA | TRBV6-2/TRBV6-3 | many | CASTHRESEQYF | TGTGCCAGCACCCACCGGGAGAGCGAGCAGTACTTC
TRBJ1-5 | NA | TRBV30 | many | CAWSEADLNQPQHF | TGTGCCTGGAGTGAGGCAGATCTCAATCAGCCCCAGCATTTT
TRBJ1-6 | NA | TRBV14 | NA | CASSQRTLQLEPLHF | TGTGCCAGCAGCCAAAGGACATTGCAACTCGAACCCCTCCACTTT
TRBJ2-4 | NA | TRBV19 | NA | CASSAGRRENIQYF | TGTGCCAGTAGTGCGGGACGAAGGGAAAACATTCAGTACTTC
TRBJ1-5 | NA | TRBV5-1 | NA | CASSLAGQNQPQHF | TGCGCCAGCAGCTTGGCCGGCCAGAATCAGCCCCAGCATTTT
TRBJ2-7 | NA | TRBV7-9 | many | CAIAEDHYEQYF | TGTGCCATAGCAGAGGATCACTACGAGCAGTACTTC
TRBJ2-7 | TRBD2 | TRBV6-2/TRBV6-3 | many | CASSVTSGTGEQYF | TGTGCCAGCAGTGTGACTAGCGGGACCGGCGAGCAGTACTTC
TRBJ1-1 | TRBD1 | TRBV5-1 | many | CASSGGQGWGNTEAFF | TGCGCCAGCAGCGGGGGACAGGGTTGGGGCAACACTGAAGCTTTCTTT
TRBJ1-5 | NA | TRBV7-2 | once | CASGGRSNQPQHF | TGTGCCAGCGGGGGACGGAGCAATCAGCCCCAGCATTTT
TRBJ2-5 | NA | TRBV28 | NA | CASTDPGRRKETQYF | TGTGCCAGCACCGATCCGGGACGCCGAAAAGAGACCCAGTACTTC
TRBJ2-7 | NA | TRBV10-1 | few | CASSGLRYYEQYF | TGCGCCAGCAGTGGGCTGCGCTACTACGAGCAGTACTTC
TRBJ2-3 | NA | TRBV6-5 | many | CASSYVTSTDTQYF | TGTGCCAGCAGTTACGTTACTAGCACAGATACGCAGTATTTT
TRBJ1-1 | TRBD1 | TRBV28 | NA | CASSLLRDRNTEAFF | TGTGCCAGCAGTTTACTCCGGGACAGGAACACTGAAGCTTTCTTT